This T cell receptor (beta chain) was obtained from a study of radiotherapy plus CTLA-4 blockade in lung cancer. Across the whole study: Objective responses were seen in about a sixth of patients, disease control in 31%.

The V and J ends lost 0 bases and 0 bases respectively, with 6 bases between them. The V gene's germline CDR1 is SGHRS and CDR2 YFSETQ. The CDR3 has 14 residues. In the case of this clone: Antigen unknown.

Study results and limitations: TCR clones originating in tumors grew in number in blood after radiotherapy plus ipilimumab. Early clone dynamics of blood T cells, plus interferon-beta, reportedly predicted response best.

Profiled with immunoSEQ multiplex PCR; TCRdb holds only in-frame clones, not every one. Among about 40,000 clones listed, around 85% were seen once. The J gene is TRBJ2-5, the V gene TRBV5-1; D is possibly TRBD2 (5 bases). The sample here was peripheral blood, taken from a patient treated with radiotherapy plus ipilimumab. This sequence originates from a human donor with non-small cell lung cancer whose response to radiotherapy plus ipilimumab could not be evaluated. CDR3 sequence (DNA): TGCGCCAGCAGCTTGGGAGCGGACCAAGAGACCCAGTACTTC. Translation: CASSLGADQETQYF.